This entry describes one TCR beta chain. These data belong to a study of control samples from healthy donors and cancer patients. TCRdb's copy holds only in-frame clones and misses some; the assay was immunoSEQ multiplex PCR. The table has around 150,000 clones, just under 95% seen once. V was pared by 4 bases and J by 7 bases, with 17 bases between. The germline gives CDR1 SGHTA, CDR2 FQGNSA. The CDR3 is 15 amino acids. The specimen sequenced was blood. The chain carries TRBV7-2 and TRBJ1-5; no reliable D call. The receptor comes from a woman aged 40 to 55 in good health. The CDR3 DNA reads as TGTGCCAGCAGCTCTGAGTGGGCAGGAGGACAGCCCCAGCATTTT. This gives the protein CASSSEWAGGQPQHF.